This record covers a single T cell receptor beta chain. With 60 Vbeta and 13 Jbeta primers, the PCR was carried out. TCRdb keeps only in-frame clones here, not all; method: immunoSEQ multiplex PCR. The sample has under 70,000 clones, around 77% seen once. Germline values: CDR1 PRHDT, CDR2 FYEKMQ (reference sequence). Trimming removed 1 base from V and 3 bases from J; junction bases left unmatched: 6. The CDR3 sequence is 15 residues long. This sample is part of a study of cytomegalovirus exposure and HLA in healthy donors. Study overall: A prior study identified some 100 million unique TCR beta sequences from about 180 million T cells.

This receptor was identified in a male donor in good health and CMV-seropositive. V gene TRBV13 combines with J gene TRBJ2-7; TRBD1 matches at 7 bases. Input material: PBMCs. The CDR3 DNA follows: TGTGCCAGCAGCTTAGAGGGGGCGAAGGTCTACGAGCAGTACTTC. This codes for CASSLEGAKVYEQYF.